These 8 T cell receptor beta chains were sequenced from one sample in a study of blood T cell repertoires in COVID-19. The repertoire was sequenced with immunoSEQ multiplex PCR; TCRdb's copy has only in-frame clones and lacks some. The top ten clones hold about 4.4% of a sample with roughly 230,000 clones, more than 65% of them seen once. Sequenced: peripheral blood. The receptors come from a man aged 50-59 years with active or convalescent COVID-19.

The chain employs TRBV15 and TRBJ1-2, with D unresolved. The V end lost 0 bases, the J end lost 6 bases, and 11 bases lay between the germline ends. The germline V gene has CDR1 LNHNV and CDR2 YYDKDF (reference sequence). The CDR3 has 14 amino acids. The CDR3 coding sequence is TGTGCCACCAGCAGAGAGCGGATCTTGCATGGCTACACCTTC. This codes for CATSRERILHGYTF.

V usage is TRBV9 and J usage is TRBJ2-7; TRBD1 agrees at 8 bases. With V trimmed by 4 bases and J by 5 bases, 8 bases remained unmatched. This CDR3 region has 14 residues. Germline V lookup: CDR1 SGDLS, CDR2 YYNGEE. This CDR3 reads CASSPLPGGNEQYF. CDR3 DNA sequence: TGTGCCAGCAGCCCCCTGCCAGGGGGCAACGAGCAGTACTTC.

The chain's CDR3 is CASRGSGFFGYTF. Written as DNA, the CDR3 is TGTGCCAGCCGGGGAAGTGGATTTTTTGGCTACACCTTC. V and J are TRBV27 and TRBJ1-2; D uncertain. Germline CDR1 is MNHEY and CDR2 is SMNVEV (reference sequence). Trimming took off 8 bases at V and 7 bases at J, with 17 bases between the two ends. This CDR3 contains 13 residues.

The rearrangement joins TRBV11-1 to TRBJ2-3; weak D call: TRBD2 (5 bases). This CDR3 comprises 14 residues. CDR1 is SGHAT and CDR2 is FQDESV in the germline V gene (reference sequence). Trimming left V 4 bases short and J 0 bases short, with 8 bases between. CDR3 loop: CASSWGVSTDTQYF. CDR3 coding DNA: TGTGCCAGCAGCTGGGGAGTTAGCACAGATACGCAGTATTTT.

The genes are TRBV19 and TRBJ1-2; D perhaps matches TRBD1 (5 bases). CDR3 size: 14 residues. From germline, CDR1 is LNHDA and CDR2 SQIVND (reference sequence). Trimming took 1 base from V and 5 from J, leaving 11 bases between them. The CDR3 nucleotides read TGTGCCAGTAGTATAGGCGACAGAGCATATGGCTACACCTTC. Its protein product is CASSIGDRAYGYTF.

V gene TRBV5-4 combines with J gene TRBJ2-1; 10 bases align to TRBD1. CDR3 length: 14 residues. Germline assignment: CDR1 SGHNT and CDR2 YYREEE (reference sequence). J lost 4 bases, V lost 5 bases, and 3 bases had no gene match. The CDR3 DNA reads as TGTGCCAGCAGGCCGGGACAGGGGTACAATGAGCAGTTCTTC. It encodes CASRPGQGYNEQFF.

The rearrangement links TRBV28 to TRBJ2-2; D is perhaps TRBD1 (6 bases). This CDR3 spans 14 amino acids. Germline CDR1 reads MDHEN; CDR2 reads SYDVKM. The CDR3 region has the DNA TGTGCTACGTACCACAGGGTAGGAACCGGGGAGCTGTTTTTT. Residues: CATYHRVGTGELFF.

The DNA for the CDR3 is TGCAGCACCCGACTAGCGGGTGGGAACAATGAGCAGTTCTTC. Translating gives CSTRLAGGNNEQFF. The V call is TRBV29-1, the J call TRBJ2-1, with TRBD2 identical over 10 bases. Looked up from germline, CDR1 is SQVTM and CDR2 is ANQGSEA. The ends lost 8 bases at V and 5 bases at J; junction bases unmatched: 9. The length of the CDR3 is 14 residues.